The present T cell receptor beta chain was sequenced within a study of early T cells in non-severe SARS-CoV-2 infection. Across the whole study: Unsorted whole-blood RNA was sequenced in bulk, leaving chains unpaired.

Tagging with unique molecular identifiers was applied to individual cDNA molecules. TCRdb independently ran MiXCR on the 5' RACE reads; one entry per CDR3 protein. The sample lists roughly 55,000 distinct CDR3 sequences, about 15% seen once, with 9% to 10% in the top ten. Sequences were derived from whole blood, sampled at baseline. This receptor was taken from an adult who was a healthcare worker with PCR-confirmed SARS-CoV-2 infection or an uninfected control (not recorded which).

CDR3 sequence: CASSYSIIWTGGPYEQYF. For the CDR3, the DNA is TGTGCCAGCAGTTACTCGATTATATGGACAGGGGGCCCTTACGAGCAGTACTTC. The rearrangement joins TRBV6-2 or TRBV6-3 to TRBJ2-7, with 11 bases lining up with TRBD1. In germline, CDR1 is MNHEY, CDR2 SVGEGT. V was pared by 0 bases and J by 4 bases, with 11 bases of the junction left unmatched. This CDR3 contains 18 residues.